Below, one T cell receptor beta chain is given with its context. This specimen belongs to a study of identical twins. TCRdb reprocessed the 5' RACE reads via MiXCR and lists one record per CDR3 protein. Of 450,000 or so distinct CDR3 sequences listed, approximately 15% are singletons. Trimming stripped 5 bases from V and 2 bases from J, with 11 bases between. Germline CDR1 reads SNHLY; CDR2 reads FYNNEI. The CDR3 has 14 amino acids. These data were likewise used in another study, on yellow fever vaccine responses in identical twins.

This TCR was sampled from a woman between 18 and 30 years old in good health. The sequencing sample was made of CD4+ T cells sorted from blood. The genes are TRBV2 and TRBJ2-3; D is perhaps TRBD2 (6 bases). As DNA, the CDR3 is TGTGCCAGCAGTAGCGGGCTCGTCACAGATACGCAGTATTTT. Translation gives CASSSGLVTDTQYF.